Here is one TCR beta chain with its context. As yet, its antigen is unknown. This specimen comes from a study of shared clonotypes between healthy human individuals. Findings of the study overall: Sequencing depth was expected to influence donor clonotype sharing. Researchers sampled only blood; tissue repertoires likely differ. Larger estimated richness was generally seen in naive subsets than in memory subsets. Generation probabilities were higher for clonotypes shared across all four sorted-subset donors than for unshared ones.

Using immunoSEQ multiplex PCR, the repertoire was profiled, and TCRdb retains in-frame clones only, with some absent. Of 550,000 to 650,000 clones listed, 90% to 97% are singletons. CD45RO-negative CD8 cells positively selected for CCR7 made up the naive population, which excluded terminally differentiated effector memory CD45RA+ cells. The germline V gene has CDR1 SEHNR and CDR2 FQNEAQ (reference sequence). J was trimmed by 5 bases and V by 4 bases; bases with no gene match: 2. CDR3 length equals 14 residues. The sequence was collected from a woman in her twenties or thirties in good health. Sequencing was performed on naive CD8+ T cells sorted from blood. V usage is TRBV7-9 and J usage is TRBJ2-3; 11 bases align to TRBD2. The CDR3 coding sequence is TGTGCCAGCAGCTCTAGCGGGAGGATAGATACGCAGTATTTT. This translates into CASSSSGRIDTQYF. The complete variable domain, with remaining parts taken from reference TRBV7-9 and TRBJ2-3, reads DTGVSQNPRHKITKRGQNVTFRCDPISEHNRLYWYRQTLGQGPEFLTYFQNEAQLEKSRLLSDRFSAERPKGSFSTLEIQRTEQGDSAMYLCASSSSGRIDTQYFGPGTRLTVL.